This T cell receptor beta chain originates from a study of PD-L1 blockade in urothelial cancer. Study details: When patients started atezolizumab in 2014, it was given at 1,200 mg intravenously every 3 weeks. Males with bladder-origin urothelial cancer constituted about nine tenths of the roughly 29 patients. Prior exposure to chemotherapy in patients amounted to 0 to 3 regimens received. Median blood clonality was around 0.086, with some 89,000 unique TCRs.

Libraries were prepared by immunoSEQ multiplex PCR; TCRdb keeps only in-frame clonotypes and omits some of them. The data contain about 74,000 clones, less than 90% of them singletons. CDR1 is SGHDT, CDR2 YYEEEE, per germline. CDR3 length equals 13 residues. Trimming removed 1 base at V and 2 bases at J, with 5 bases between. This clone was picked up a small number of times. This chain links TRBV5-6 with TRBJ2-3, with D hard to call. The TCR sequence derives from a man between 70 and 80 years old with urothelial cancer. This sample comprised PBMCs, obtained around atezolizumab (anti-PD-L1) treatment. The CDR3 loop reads CASSLPYTDTQYF. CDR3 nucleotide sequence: TGTGCCAGCAGCTTGCCCTACACAGATACGCAGTATTTT.